This T cell receptor beta chain was obtained from a study of neurological immune-mediated disorders. Regarding the study as a whole: None of the CDR3 amino acid sequences of expanded clones were shared across subjects, and this suggested private repertoires in all groups.

This clonotype was seen ten or more times. What it binds is not known. The germline V gene encodes CDR1 MNHEY and CDR2 SVGEGT. V gave up 5 bases and J gave up 8 bases, with 7 bases separating them. CDR3 length: 11 amino acids. TCRdb passed the 5' RACE reads through MiXCR, listing each CDR3 protein once. The sample lists around 69,000 distinct CDR3 sequences, around 3.3% occurring once. It was from 2 million PBMCs stored at -80 C that the unsorted libraries were obtained. The receptor comes from a man aged 35 to 55 with multiple sclerosis. Material for sequencing was PBMCs. This rearrangement joins TRBV6-2 or TRBV6-3 to TRBJ2-1, with no clear D. The CDR3 reads CASSLHHEQFF. CDR3 DNA sequence: TGTGCCAGCAGTCTACACCATGAGCAGTTCTTC.